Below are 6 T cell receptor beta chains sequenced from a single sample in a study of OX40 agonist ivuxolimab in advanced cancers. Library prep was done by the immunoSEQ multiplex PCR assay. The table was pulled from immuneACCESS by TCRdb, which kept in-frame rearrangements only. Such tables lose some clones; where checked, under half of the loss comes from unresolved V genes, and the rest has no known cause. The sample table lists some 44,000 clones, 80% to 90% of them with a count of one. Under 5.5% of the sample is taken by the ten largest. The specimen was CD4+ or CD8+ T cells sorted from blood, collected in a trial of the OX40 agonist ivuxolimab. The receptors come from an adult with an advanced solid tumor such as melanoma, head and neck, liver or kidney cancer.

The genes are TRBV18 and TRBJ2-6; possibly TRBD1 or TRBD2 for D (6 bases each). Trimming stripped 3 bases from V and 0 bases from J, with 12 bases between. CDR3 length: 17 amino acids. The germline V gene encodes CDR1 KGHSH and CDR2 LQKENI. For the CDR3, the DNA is TGTGCCAGCTCACCCCGGGGGCCGAACTCTGGGGCCAACGTCCTGACTTTC. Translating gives CASSPRGPNSGANVLTF.

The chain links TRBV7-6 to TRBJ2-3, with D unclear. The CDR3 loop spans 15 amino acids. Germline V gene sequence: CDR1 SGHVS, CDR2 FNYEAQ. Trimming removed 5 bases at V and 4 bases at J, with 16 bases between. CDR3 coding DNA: TGTGCCAGCAGCCCCCGGGCCAGTGTCGCAGATACGCAGTATTTT. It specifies CASSPRASVADTQYF.

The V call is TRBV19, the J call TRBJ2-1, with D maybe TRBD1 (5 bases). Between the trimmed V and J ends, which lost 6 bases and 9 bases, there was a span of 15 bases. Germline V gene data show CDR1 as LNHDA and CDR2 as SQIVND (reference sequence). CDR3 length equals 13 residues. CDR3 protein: CASRSGGAGEQFF. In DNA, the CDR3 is TGTGCCAGTAGATCCGGTGGGGCCGGTGAGCAGTTCTTC.

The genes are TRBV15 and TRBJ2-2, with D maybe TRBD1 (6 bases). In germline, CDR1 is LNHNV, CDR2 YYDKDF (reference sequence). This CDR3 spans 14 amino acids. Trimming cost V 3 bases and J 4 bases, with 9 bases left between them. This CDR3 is CATSRSRGTGELFF. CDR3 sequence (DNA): TGTGCCACCAGCAGGAGCAGGGGCACCGGGGAGCTGTTTTTT.

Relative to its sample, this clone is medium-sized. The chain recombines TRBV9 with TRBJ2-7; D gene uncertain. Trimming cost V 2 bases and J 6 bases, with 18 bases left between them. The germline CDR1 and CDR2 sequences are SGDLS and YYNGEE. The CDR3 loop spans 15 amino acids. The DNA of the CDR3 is TGTGCCAGCAGCGTTGAAGACACGAATTTCGCCGAGCAGTACTTC. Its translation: CASSVEDTNFAEQYF.

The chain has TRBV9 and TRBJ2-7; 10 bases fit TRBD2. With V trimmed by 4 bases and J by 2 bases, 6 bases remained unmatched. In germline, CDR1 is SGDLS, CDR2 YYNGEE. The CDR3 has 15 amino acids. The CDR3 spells CASSPRAGGAYEQYF. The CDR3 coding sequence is TGTGCCAGCAGCCCCCGAGCGGGAGGGGCCTACGAGCAGTACTTC.